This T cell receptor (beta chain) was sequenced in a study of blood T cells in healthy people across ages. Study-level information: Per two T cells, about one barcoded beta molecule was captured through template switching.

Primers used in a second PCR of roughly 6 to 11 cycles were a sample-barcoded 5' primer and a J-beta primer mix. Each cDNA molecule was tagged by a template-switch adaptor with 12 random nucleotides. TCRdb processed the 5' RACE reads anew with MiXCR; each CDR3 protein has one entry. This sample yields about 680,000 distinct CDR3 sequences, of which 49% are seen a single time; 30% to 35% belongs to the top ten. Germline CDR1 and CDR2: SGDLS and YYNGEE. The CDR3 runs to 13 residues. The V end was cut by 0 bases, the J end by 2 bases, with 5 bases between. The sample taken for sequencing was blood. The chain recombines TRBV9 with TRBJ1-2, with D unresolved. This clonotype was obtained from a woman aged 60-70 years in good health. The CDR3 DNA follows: TGTGCCAGCAGCGTAGCACGGAACTATGGCTACACCTTC. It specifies CASSVARNYGYTF.